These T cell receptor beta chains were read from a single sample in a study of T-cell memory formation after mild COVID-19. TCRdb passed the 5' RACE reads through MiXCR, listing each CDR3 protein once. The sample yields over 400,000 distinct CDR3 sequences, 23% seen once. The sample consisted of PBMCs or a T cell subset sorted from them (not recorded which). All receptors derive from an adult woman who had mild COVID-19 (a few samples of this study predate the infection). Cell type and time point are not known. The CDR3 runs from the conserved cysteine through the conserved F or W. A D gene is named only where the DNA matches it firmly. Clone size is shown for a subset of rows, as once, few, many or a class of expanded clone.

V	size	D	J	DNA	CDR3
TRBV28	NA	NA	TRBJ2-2	TGTGCCACCTTTATAGATGGCGGGGAGCTGTTTTTT	CATFIDGGELFF
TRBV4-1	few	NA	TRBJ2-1	TGCGCCAGCAGCCAAGATGGGACTCCATACAATGAGCAGTTCTTC	CASSQDGTPYNEQFF
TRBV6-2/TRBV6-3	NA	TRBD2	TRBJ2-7	TGTGCCAGCAGACCAGAAGCGGGAGGGCCCAGGGAATACGAGCAGTACTTC	CASRPEAGGPREYEQYF
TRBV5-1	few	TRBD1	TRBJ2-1	TGCGCCAGCAGCTTGGGACAGGGGGCCGGGGAGCAGTTCTTC	CASSLGQGAGEQFF
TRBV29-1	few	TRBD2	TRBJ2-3	TGCAGCGTTGAGAGACTAGCGGGAGGAACTGATACGCAGTATTTT	CSVERLAGGTDTQYF
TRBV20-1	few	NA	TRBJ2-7	TGCAGTGCTATCCTGGACCCCTCCTACGAGCAGTACTTC	CSAILDPSYEQYF
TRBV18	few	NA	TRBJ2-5	TGTGCCAGCTCACCGGGGCTTCAGGACCAGTACTTC	CASSPGLQDQYF
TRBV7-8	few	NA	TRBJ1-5	TGTGCCAGCAGCTTGGGCCCGCAGGGGCCCTATAGCAATCAGCCCCAGCATTTT	CASSLGPQGPYSNQPQHF
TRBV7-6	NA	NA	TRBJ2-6	TGTGCCAGCAGCTTAGAGGGACGGATCTCTGGGGCCAACGTCCTGACTTTC	CASSLEGRISGANVLTF
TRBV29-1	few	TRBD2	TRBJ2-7	TGCAGCGTTGAGCTAGCGGGTTATTACGAGCAGTACTTC	CSVELAGYYEQYF
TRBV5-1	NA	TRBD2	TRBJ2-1	TGCGCCAGCAGCCCCCAGACTAGCGGGGTCCACAATGAGCAGTTCTTC	CASSPQTSGVHNEQFF
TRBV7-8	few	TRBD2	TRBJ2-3	TGTGCCAGCAGCTTAGTGGGAGCGGGGCCCACAGATACGCAGTATTTT	CASSLVGAGPTDTQYF
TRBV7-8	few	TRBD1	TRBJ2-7	TGTGCCAGCAGCTTAGCGGGACAGGACTACGAGCAGTACTTC	CASSLAGQDYEQYF
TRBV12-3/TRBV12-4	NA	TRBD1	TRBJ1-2	TGTGCCAGCAGTTTTAGCAGGGGGCACGATGGCTACACCTTC	CASSFSRGHDGYTF
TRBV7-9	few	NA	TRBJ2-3	TGTGCCAGCAGCCGTCGAGGGACCACCACAGATACGCAGTATTTT	CASSRRGTTTDTQYF
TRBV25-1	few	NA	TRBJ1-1	TGTGCCAGCAGTGAAGGAGTACAGTCCCCGGCTGGGAACACTGAAGCTTTCTTT	CASSEGVQSPAGNTEAFF
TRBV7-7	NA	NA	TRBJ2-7	TGTGCTAGCAGCTCAAAGAAGCGGGCGTATCGCTCCTACGAGCAGTACTTC	CASSSKKRAYRSYEQYF
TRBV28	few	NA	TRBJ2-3	TGTGCCAGCAGTGTTGGCCGCACAGATACGCAGTATTTT	CASSVGRTDTQYF
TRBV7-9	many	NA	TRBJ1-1	TGTGCCAGCAACCTGAACACTGAAGCTTTCTTT	CASNLNTEAFF
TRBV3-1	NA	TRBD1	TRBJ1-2	TGTGCCAGCAGCCACGTGGGGACAGGACCCAACTATGGCTACACCTTC	CASSHVGTGPNYGYTF
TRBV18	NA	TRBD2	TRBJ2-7	TGTGCCAGCTCACCAGTCGCTAGCGGGTCCTACGAGCAGTACTTC	CASSPVASGSYEQYF
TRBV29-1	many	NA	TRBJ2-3	TGCAGCGTGGCCGGACATAGTAACACAGATACGCAGTATTTT	CSVAGHSNTDTQYF
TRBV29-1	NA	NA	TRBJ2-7	TGCAGCGTTGCGGGTCTTTCCTCCTACGAGCAGTACTTC	CSVAGLSSYEQYF
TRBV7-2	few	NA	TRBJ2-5	TGTGCCAGCAGCTTAGTCGTCCAGGAAGAGACCCAGTACTTC	CASSLVVQEETQYF
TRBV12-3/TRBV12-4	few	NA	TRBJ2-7	TGTGCCAGCAGAGGAATCCCCTACGAGCAGTACTTC	CASRGIPYEQYF
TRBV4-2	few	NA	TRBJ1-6	TGTGCCAGCAGCGAAGACCAGGGGATCGATAATTCACCCCTCCACTTT	CASSEDQGIDNSPLHF
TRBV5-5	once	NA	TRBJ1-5	TGTGCCAGCAGCTCTCTGGGAGGGGATAGCAATCAGCCCCAGCATTTT	CASSSLGGDSNQPQHF
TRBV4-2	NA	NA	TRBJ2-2	TGTGCCAGCAGCCAACTCACCGGGGAGCTGTTTTTT	CASSQLTGELFF
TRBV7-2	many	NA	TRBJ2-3	TGTGCCAGCAGCGATTATACAGATACGCAGTATTTT	CASSDYTDTQYF
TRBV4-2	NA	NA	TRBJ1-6	TGTGCCAGCAGCCAAGATCCGGCTGAGAATTCACCCCTCCACTTT	CASSQDPAENSPLHF
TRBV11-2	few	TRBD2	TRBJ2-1	TGTGCCAGCAGCTTAGGATCCGCAGGAGCGGGACCCTACAATGAGCAGTTCTTC	CASSLGSAGAGPYNEQFF
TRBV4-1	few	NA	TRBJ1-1	TGCGCCAGCAGCCAAACCAGGGTGAACACTGAAGCTTTCTTT	CASSQTRVNTEAFF
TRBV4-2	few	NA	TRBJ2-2	TGTGCCAGCAGCCAAGATGTTGCAGGACCGGGGGAGCTGTTTTTT	CASSQDVAGPGELFF
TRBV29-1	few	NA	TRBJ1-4	TGCAGCGCCTCGCGAGGGAGGGAAAAACTGTTTTTT	CSASRGREKLFF
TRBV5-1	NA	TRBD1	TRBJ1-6	TGCGCCAGCAGCTTAGTGGGACAGGGGCCTTCACCCCTCCACTTT	CASSLVGQGPSPLHF
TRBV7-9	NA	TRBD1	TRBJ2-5	TGTGCCAGCTCACCACGGACAGGGGGCGCAGAGACCCAGTACTTC	CASSPRTGGAETQYF
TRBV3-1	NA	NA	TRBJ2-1	TGTGCCAGCAGCCTCCGGACCAACTCCTACAATGAGCAGTTCTTC	CASSLRTNSYNEQFF
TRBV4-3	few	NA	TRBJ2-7	TGCGCCAGCAGCCAAGACCAGGGGAGCGAGCAGTACTTC	CASSQDQGSEQYF
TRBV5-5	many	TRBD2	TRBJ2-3	TGTGCCAGCAGCCCACGACCGGGGGAGGGCCGCACAGATACGCAGTATTTT	CASSPRPGEGRTDTQYF
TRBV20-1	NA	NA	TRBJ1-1	TGCAGTGCTAGAGAGTGGGGGAGAAATGCTTTCTTT	CSAREWGRNAFF
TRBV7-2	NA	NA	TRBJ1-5	TGTGCCAGCAGCTTAGTTAGTTCCGCAGGAAATCAGCCCCAGCATTTT	CASSLVSSAGNQPQHF
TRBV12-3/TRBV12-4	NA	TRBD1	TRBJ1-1	TGTGCCAGCAGCAGACAGGGAGCTTTCTTT	CASSRQGAFF
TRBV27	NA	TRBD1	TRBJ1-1	TGTGCCAGCAGTCCCACCAGGGGGCCATTCACTGAAGCTTTCTTT	CASSPTRGPFTEAFF
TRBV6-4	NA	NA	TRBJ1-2	TGTGCCAGCAGTGACTCTGTGGGGGCCCGGGGGCCCTATGGCTACACCTTC	CASSDSVGARGPYGYTF